Each of the 23 T cell receptor beta chains below was sequenced from the same sample in a study of blood T cell repertoires in COVID-19. The method was immunoSEQ multiplex PCR; TCRdb's version includes in-frame clones alone and lacks a portion of them. This table holds around 70,000 clones, roughly 91% found once. What was sequenced was peripheral blood. Receptors were obtained from a man over 45 with active COVID-19.

The chain couples TRBV19 to TRBJ1-1; no definite D call. The germline gives CDR1 LNHDA, CDR2 SQIVND (reference sequence). The CDR3 runs 13 residues. Trimming cost V 1 base and J 10 bases, with 13 bases left between them. CDR3 sequence (DNA): TGTGCCAGTAGTATAGTCTTGTTGGTCGGAGCTTTCTTT. This encodes CASSIVLLVGAFF.

The V gene is TRBV24-1, the J gene TRBJ2-3; TRBD1 agrees at 9 bases. V lost 4 bases, J lost 6 bases, and 10 bases stayed unmatched. The CDR3 extends over 16 amino acids. Germline V gene lookup returns CDR1 KGHDR and CDR2 SFDVKD. The CDR3 sequence is CATSDWTGAARDTQYF. The CDR3 DNA reads as TGTGCCACCAGTGACTGGACAGGGGCCGCCCGGGATACGCAGTATTTT.

The chain has TRBV5-4 and TRBJ2-5, with 9 nucleotides matching TRBD2. V was pared by 4 bases and J by 2 bases, with 15 bases of the junction left unmatched. CDR3 length: 18 residues. Germline V gene sequence: CDR1 SGHNT, CDR2 YYREEE (reference sequence). For the CDR3, the DNA is TGTGCCAGCAGCGGGGCGGGGCGGGAGGGCCGGTTGCAAGAGACCCAGTACTTC. As protein: CASSGAGREGRLQETQYF.

The rearrangement links TRBV15 to TRBJ1-3, with TRBD1 identical over 8 bases. CDR3 length: 19 residues. Germline trimming cut 2 bases from V and 4 bases from J; bases unmatched to any gene: 16. Germline V gene data show CDR1 as LNHNV and CDR2 as YYDKDF (reference sequence). CDR3 sequence: CATSRPLSPWTGSGNTIYF. CDR3 nucleotides: TGTGCCACCAGCAGACCCCTTTCCCCTTGGACAGGGAGCGGAAACACCATATATTTT.

This clone came up many times. This CDR3 reads CASSPGQGNTEAFF. The CDR3 coding sequence is TGCGCCAGCAGCCCAGGACAGGGAAACACTGAAGCTTTCTTT. V is TRBV5-1 and J is TRBJ1-1, with TRBD1 matching 8 bases. J gave up 2 bases and V 4 bases, and 4 bases lay outside the gene matches. This CDR3 has 14 amino acids. Germline loops: CDR1 SGHRS, CDR2 YFSETQ.

The chain recombines TRBV9 with TRBJ2-1; TRBD2 is a possible D gene (6 bases). V was cut by 7 bases and J by 9 bases, with 17 bases left in between. The CDR3 is 13 residues long. Germline CDR1 is SGDLS and CDR2 is YYNGEE. DNA for the CDR3: TGTGCCAGCTCCCCCCGGGAGTGGGGTGAGCAGTTCTTC. Protein product: CASSPREWGEQFF.

The chain is built from TRBV27 and TRBJ2-7; 12 nucleotides line up with TRBD2. After removal of 4 bases from V and 3 bases from J, the junction contained 7 bases not matched to a gene. The germline CDR1 and CDR2 sequences are MNHEY and SMNVEV (reference sequence). This CDR3 spans 16 amino acids. The CDR3 region has the DNA TGTGCCAGCAGTTCGGGGTGGACTAGCGGGAACTACGAGCAGTACTTC. Translating gives CASSSGWTSGNYEQYF.

This chain uses TRBV27 with TRBJ1-6, with TRBD1 as a possible D gene (6 bases). CDR3 length equals 16 residues. V was clipped by 5 bases and J by 0 bases, with 11 bases between them. In germline, CDR1 is MNHEY, CDR2 SMNVEV (reference sequence). The CDR3 region has the DNA TGTGCCAGCAGTCGACAGGCGAGCTCCTATAATTCACCCCTCCACTTT. Protein: CASSRQASSYNSPLHF.

This CDR3 reads CASSLARAGIGNEQFF. DNA for the CDR3: TGTGCCAGCAGCTTAGCGAGGGCGGGAATTGGGAATGAGCAGTTCTTC. The V call is TRBV7-9, the J call TRBJ2-1; possible D gene TRBD2, 6 bases. The CDR3 is 16 amino acids. The germline gives CDR1 SEHNR, CDR2 FQNEAQ (reference sequence). The V and J ends lost 0 bases and 7 bases respectively, with 16 bases between them. The full variable domain, its missing parts supplied by reference TRBV7-9 and TRBJ2-1, is DTGVSQNPRHKITKRGQNVTFRCDPISEHNRLYWYRQTLGQGPEFLTYFQNEAQLEKSRLLSDRFSAERPKGSFSTLEIQRTEQGDSAMYLCASSLARAGIGNEQFFGPGTRLTVL.

This clone appeared once. This CDR3 reads CACYLEQGYKAFF. In DNA form, the CDR3 reads TGTGCCTGCTATCTGGAACAGGGGTATAAGGCTTTCTTT. The chain uses TRBV30 and TRBJ1-1; 7 bases are a match to TRBD1. Looked up from germline, CDR1 is GTSNPN and CDR2 is SVGIG (reference sequence). The CDR3 sequence is 13 residues long. Unmatched junction bases numbered 15, after V lost 6 bases and J lost 11 bases.

This clone came up a few times. The rearrangement uses TRBV30 and TRBJ1-2; D is possibly TRBD1 (5 bases). Trimming shortened V by 6 bases and J by 7 bases, and 21 bases separated the two germline ends. From germline, CDR1 is GTSNPN and CDR2 SVGIG (reference sequence). This CDR3 has 14 amino acids. The CDR3 DNA reads TGTGCCTGCCAAGGCGGGGGGAGAGGAGCTGGCTACACCTTC. It is translated as CACQGGGRGAGYTF. The full variable domain, rest sourced from reference TRBV30 and TRBJ1-2, is SQTIHQWPATLVQPVGSPLSLECTVEGTSNPNLYWYRQAAGRGLQLLFYSVGIGQISSEVPQNLSASRPQDRQFILSSKKLLLSDSGFYLCACQGGGRGAGYTFGSGTRLTVV.

The chain uses TRBV2 and TRBJ1-3, with unresolved D. Germline CDR1 is SNHLY and CDR2 is FYNNEI. This CDR3 is built from 14 residues. V lost 1 base and J 0 bases, leaving 4 bases between the germline ends. Written as DNA, the CDR3 is TGTGCCAGCAGTGAAGTCGGCTCTGGAAACACCATATATTTT. This gives the protein CASSEVGSGNTIYF.

The chain has TRBV28 and TRBJ1-1; D gene unclear. The CDR3 runs to 12 residues. Trimming stripped 4 bases from V and 4 bases from J, with 7 bases between. CDR1 and CDR2 from the germline V gene are MDHEN and SYDVKM. CDR3 sequence (DNA): TGTGCCAGCAGTTCCCCTTTCACTGAAGCTTTCTTT. Protein: CASSSPFTEAFF.

This chain uses TRBV15 with TRBJ2-7; 11 nucleotides agree with TRBD1. CDR3 length: 13 amino acids. Germline CDR1 and CDR2: LNHNV and YYDKDF (reference sequence). J lost 6 bases, V lost 4 bases, and 2 bases had no gene match. CDR3 DNA: TGTGCCACCAGCACGGACAGGGGGCGCGAGCAGTACTTC. It yields the protein CATSTDRGREQYF.

The rearrangement uses TRBV18 and TRBJ1-1; D not resolved. Germline assignment: CDR1 KGHSH and CDR2 LQKENI. Trimming stripped 1 base from V and 1 base from J, with 10 bases between. This CDR3 is 15 amino acids long. In DNA, the CDR3 is TGTGCCAGCTCACCACGAGCGGGGTCGAACACTGAAGCTTTCTTT. Protein sequence: CASSPRAGSNTEAFF.

CDR3 sequence (DNA): TGTGCCAGCAGCCAAGAACTGGGAGACACCGGGGAGCTGTTTTTT. It yields the protein CASSQELGDTGELFF. V usage is TRBV4-2 and J usage is TRBJ2-2; possibly TRBD2 for D (5 bases). The CDR3 totals 15 residues. Per the germline V gene, CDR1 is LGHNA and CDR2 is YNFKEQ. V was pared by 0 bases and J by 3 bases, with 8 bases between.

V and J are TRBV18 and TRBJ2-7, with 8 bases aligning to TRBD2. CDR3 length: 15 residues. CDR1 and CDR2 (germline): KGHSH, LQKENI. V lost 2 bases, J lost 0 bases, and 3 bases stayed unmatched. The DNA of the CDR3 is TGTGCCAGCTCACCAACCAGCGGGGGCTCCTACGAGCAGTACTTC. It is translated as CASSPTSGGSYEQYF.

This rearrangement joins TRBV4-2 to TRBJ1-2; the match to TRBD1 covers 8 bases. Germline V gives CDR1 LGHNA, CDR2 YNFKEQ. The CDR3 totals 14 residues. V shed 3 bases and J 4 bases; nucleotides not matched to a gene: 4. The CDR3 region is CASSQEDRGYGYTF. CDR3 in DNA: TGTGCCAGCAGCCAGGAAGACAGGGGCTATGGCTACACCTTC.

The chain links TRBV30 to TRBJ1-5; D is ambiguous. Trimming took off 2 bases at V and 10 bases at J, with 27 bases between the two ends. This CDR3 has 17 amino acids. Germline lookup yields CDR1 GTSNPN and CDR2 SVGIG (reference sequence). The CDR3 sequence is CAWSSTGVQSKPDPQHF. CDR3 in DNA: TGTGCCTGGAGTTCAACGGGAGTGCAGTCGAAACCTGACCCCCAGCATTTT.

The rearrangement links TRBV12-3 or TRBV12-4 to TRBJ1-2; a possible D gene is TRBD1 (5 bases). This CDR3 contains 13 residues. V lost 5 bases and J 5 bases, leaving 12 bases between the germline ends. The CDR3 loop reads CASSEGLLYGYTF. For the CDR3, the DNA is TGTGCCAGCAGTGAGGGACTTCTTTATGGCTACACCTTC.

The gene calls are TRBV3-1 (or the pseudogene TRBV3-2) and TRBJ2-2; D is ambiguous. This CDR3 is 14 amino acids long. From germline, CDR1 is LGHDT and CDR2 YNNKEL (reference sequence). The germline V and J ends were trimmed by 5 bases and 0 bases, with 7 bases remaining between them. This CDR3 reads CASSDTANTGELFF. CDR3 DNA sequence: TGTGCCAGCAGCGATACAGCGAACACCGGGGAGCTGTTTTTT.

V gene TRBV3-1 (or the pseudogene TRBV3-2) combines with J gene TRBJ2-5, with 11 bases identical to TRBD2. Germline CDR1 and CDR2: LGHDT and YNNKEL (reference sequence). V shed 2 bases, J shed 5 bases, and the junction held 1 base outside the gene matches. The CDR3 length is 14 residues. CDR3: CASSQTSGSETQYF. DNA for the CDR3: TGTGCCAGCAGCCAAACTAGCGGGAGTGAGACCCAGTACTTC.

The J gene is TRBJ2-5, the V gene TRBV5-4, with a possible D match to TRBD1 (5 bases). Germline assignment: CDR1 SGHNT and CDR2 YYREEE (reference sequence). CDR3 length: 13 amino acids. V was pared by 0 bases and J by 4 bases, with 7 bases between. The CDR3 here is CASSLGQIETQYF. CDR3 nucleotides: TGTGCCAGCAGCTTGGGACAGATAGAGACCCAGTACTTC.